One sample yielded the 21 T cell receptor beta chains listed below, sequenced in a study of T cell changes during pregnancy in multiple sclerosis. This table comes from immunoSEQ multiplex PCR, and its TCRdb copy is limited to in-frame clones, with some not included. The sample carries about 36,000 clones, around 92% recorded once. Specimen: CD4+ T cells from peripheral blood mononuclear cells, collected after pregnancy. These receptors originate from a female donor with multiple sclerosis, enrolled in a pregnancy study.

This chain links TRBV7-9 with TRBJ2-2; 9 bases map to TRBD2. With V trimmed by 2 bases and J by 0 bases, 10 bases remained unmatched. Germline CDR1 and CDR2: SEHNR and FQNEAQ (reference sequence). The CDR3 runs to 19 residues. The CDR3 sequence: CASSLTPRGLATNTGELFF. The CDR3 DNA reads as TGTGCCAGCAGCTTAACCCCGCGCGGACTAGCGACGAACACCGGGGAGCTGTTTTTT.

The chain carries TRBV7-2 and TRBJ2-5; 9 nucleotides agree with TRBD1. V shed 5 bases, J shed 3 bases, and the junction held 7 bases outside the gene matches. This CDR3 spans 15 amino acids. Germline lookup yields CDR1 SGHTA and CDR2 FQGNSA. The CDR3 DNA sequence: TGTGCCAGCAGCGCTCCGGGACAGGGTAAAGAGACCCAGTACTTC. This sequence encodes CASSAPGQGKETQYF.

The rearrangement joins TRBV7-2 to TRBJ1-5; 8 nucleotides align to TRBD1. With 3 bases clipped from V and 7 bases from J, the junction kept 5 bases outside the gene matches. The CDR3 totals 14 residues. The germline gives CDR1 SGHTA, CDR2 FQGNSA. The CDR3 DNA reads as TGTGCCAGCAGCTTTTCAGGGGGCGGACAGCCCCAGCATTTT. Translating gives CASSFSGGGQPQHF.

The gene calls are TRBV19 and TRBJ1-1, with a weak D call TRBD1 (5 bases). Germline CDR1 reads LNHDA; CDR2 reads SQIVND (reference sequence). Trimming pared 7 bases from V and 1 base from J, leaving 16 bases between. This CDR3 has 15 amino acids. CDR3 nucleotide sequence: TGTGCCAGTATGTTTAAGGGCGGGACGAACACTGAAGCTTTCTTT. This gives the protein CASMFKGGTNTEAFF.

The genes are TRBV10-3 and TRBJ1-1, with D possibly TRBD1 on 5 matching bases. Trimming cost V 5 bases and J 1 base, with 5 bases left between them. The CDR3 contains 12 residues. Per germline, CDR1 ENHRY and CDR2 SYGVKD. CDR3 sequence: CAISTGNTEAFF. Written as DNA, the CDR3 is TGTGCCATCAGTACAGGGAACACTGAAGCTTTCTTT.

The chain links TRBV4-3 to TRBJ2-7; D perhaps matches TRBD1 (6 bases). V was cut by 0 bases and J by 1 base, with 10 bases left in between. Germline CDR1 is LGHNA and CDR2 is YSLEER. The CDR3 length is 15 residues. Here the CDR3 reads CASSQEGRGSYEQYF. The CDR3 DNA follows: TGCGCCAGCAGCCAAGAAGGCAGGGGATCCTACGAGCAGTACTTC.

The chain is built from TRBV7-9 and TRBJ2-7, with 11 bases aligning to TRBD2. CDR1 and CDR2 from the germline V gene are SEHNR and FQNEAQ (reference sequence). The CDR3 totals 16 residues. Unmatched junction bases numbered 5, after V lost 1 base and J lost 3 bases. The CDR3 nucleotides are TGTGCCAGCAGCTTAGTTAGCGGGAGGGTCGGCTACGAGCAGTACTTC. It is translated as CASSLVSGRVGYEQYF.

V usage is TRBV5-1 and J usage is TRBJ2-7; D is perhaps TRBD2 (5 bases). Trimming left V 0 bases short and J 0 bases short, with 10 bases between. The CDR3 length is 15 residues. Germline loops: CDR1 SGHRS, CDR2 YFSETQ. The CDR3 region is CASSLGTSGSYEQYF. The DNA for the CDR3 is TGCGCCAGCAGCTTGGGAACGAGCGGCTCCTACGAGCAGTACTTC. The full variable domain, its missing parts supplied by reference TRBV5-1 and TRBJ2-7, is KAGVTQTPRYLIKTRGQQVTLSCSPISGHRSVSWYQQTPGQGLQFLFEYFSETQRNKGNFPGRFSGRQFSNSRSEMNVSTLELGDSALYLCASSLGTSGSYEQYFGPGTRLTVT.

The V gene is TRBV5-5, the J gene TRBJ2-3; TRBD2 might be the D (5 bases). V lost 2 bases and J lost 6, with 10 bases in between. In germline, CDR1 is SGHKS, CDR2 YYEKEE (reference sequence). The CDR3 totals 13 residues. In DNA, the CDR3 is TGTGCCAGCAGCTTTTTTGGGGAGGATACGCAGTATTTT. Amino acid sequence: CASSFFGEDTQYF.

On this clone itself: The conserved final phenylalanine or tryptophan is absent from the CDR3, which likely points to a read error. It is unclear where the CDR3 begins or ends on the DNA, so no DNA is shown, and the CDR3 is as TCRdb lists it. V and J are TRBV2 and TRBJ2-3; the tabulated D call, TRBD2, remains unverified against the DNA. The CDR3 totals 13 residues, both ends included. Germline values: CDR1 SNHLY, CDR2 FYNNEI. This CDR3 reads CASSESASGGPVY.

The chain couples TRBV5-1 to TRBJ1-2; 7 bases align to TRBD1. Germline values: CDR1 SGHRS, CDR2 YFSETQ. V was clipped by 2 bases and J by 0 bases; unmatched bases: 4. This CDR3 has 15 residues. CDR3 DNA: TGCGCCAGCAGCTTCAGACAGGGAGCTAACTATGGCTACACCTTC. This encodes CASSFRQGANYGYTF.

The rearrangement links TRBV29-1 to TRBJ2-7; the match to TRBD1 covers 10 bases. Germline assignment: CDR1 SQVTM and CDR2 ANQGSEA. This CDR3 spans 15 amino acids. V lost 2 bases and J lost 5; bases outside the gene matches: 9. CDR3 coding DNA: TGCAGCGTTGAATTTACCGGGACAGGGGTGGACGAGCAGTACTTC. Its translation is CSVEFTGTGVDEQYF.

The chain has TRBV18 and TRBJ1-1, with D perhaps TRBD1 (5 bases). The CDR3 contains 15 residues. The germline gives CDR1 KGHSH, CDR2 LQKENI. Trimming took off 5 bases at V and 1 base at J, with 14 bases between the two ends. Written as DNA, the CDR3 is TGTGCCAGCTCATCCAGGGTCGTCGGGAACACTGAAGCTTTCTTT. Protein: CASSSRVVGNTEAFF.

The chain combines TRBV7-8 with TRBJ1-2, with D possibly being TRBD1 (6 bases). Germline lookup yields CDR1 SGHVS and CDR2 FQNEAQ. CDR3 size: 13 residues. The germline V and J ends were trimmed by 1 base and 7 bases, with 10 bases remaining between them. The CDR3 protein is CASSLGQAGGYTF. Written as DNA, the CDR3 is TGTGCCAGCAGCTTAGGACAGGCGGGTGGCTACACCTTC.

The rearrangement links TRBV6-5 to TRBJ1-2; D might be TRBD1 (5 bases). Trimming removed 0 bases from V and 7 bases from J, with 12 bases in between. Germline CDR1 MNHEY, CDR2 SVGAGI. The CDR3 is 14 residues long. The CDR3 protein is CASSYSRGAGGYTF. CDR3 nucleotides: TGTGCCAGCAGTTACTCAAGGGGTGCAGGTGGCTACACCTTC.

The chain has TRBV9 and TRBJ2-5, with a tentative D call TRBD1 (6 bases). This CDR3 is built from 15 residues. The V end was cut by 4 bases, the J end by 0 bases, with 13 bases between. CDR1 is SGDLS, CDR2 YYNGEE, per germline. CDR3 nucleotides: TGTGCCAGCAGCCCTTATACAGGGTACCAAGAGACCCAGTACTTC. It yields the protein CASSPYTGYQETQYF. The complete variable domain, with remaining parts taken from reference TRBV9 and TRBJ2-5, reads DSGVTQTPKHLITATGQRVTLRCSPRSGDLSVYWYQQSLDQGLQFLIQYYNGEERAKGNILERFSAQQFPDLHSELNLSSLELGDSALYFCASSPYTGYQETQYFGPGTRLLVL.

The chain links TRBV23-1 to TRBJ2-5; unclear D gene. TRBV23-1 qualifies as an ORF whose function is uncertain. The V and J ends lost 0 bases and 2 bases respectively, with 16 bases between them. The CDR3 extends over 17 amino acids. This CDR3 reads CASSQSVLPRTQETQYF. The CDR3 region has the DNA TGCGCCAGCAGTCAATCGGTGTTGCCAAGAACACAAGAGACCCAGTACTTC.

V and J are TRBV28 and TRBJ2-1, with TRBD2 identical over 13 bases. This CDR3 is built from 17 residues. Germline lookup yields CDR1 MDHEN and CDR2 SYDVKM. Germline trimming cut 1 base from V and 7 bases from J; bases unmatched to any gene: 7. Written as DNA, the CDR3 is TGTGCCAGCAGTTTATTACTAGCGGGAGGGCCAGGGAATGAGCAGTTCTTC. It encodes CASSLLLAGGPGNEQFF. The full variable domain, with the rest looked up from reference TRBV28 and TRBJ2-1, is DVKVTQSSRYLVKRTGEKVFLECVQDMDHENMFWYRQDPGLGLRLIYFSYDVKMKEKGDIPEGYSVSREKKERFSLILESASTNQTSMYLCASSLLLAGGPGNEQFFGPGTRLTVL.

The V gene is TRBV18, the J gene TRBJ1-6; no reliable D call. The CDR3 is made up of 15 amino acids. V dropped 3 bases and J dropped 10 bases, with 16 bases sitting between them. The V gene's germline CDR1 is KGHSH and CDR2 LQKENI. CDR3 loop: CASSPVGVSTSPLHF. The CDR3 DNA reads TGTGCCAGCTCACCGGTCGGGGTTTCTACGTCACCCCTCCACTTT. Full variable domain (missing parts from reference TRBV18 and TRBJ1-6): NAGVMQNPRHLVRRRGQEARLRCSPMKGHSHVYWYRQLPEEGLKFMVYLQKENIIDESGMPKERFSAEFPKEGPSILRIQQVVRGDSAAYFCASSPVGVSTSPLHFGNGTRLTVT.

This clone was seen a single time. The V gene is TRBV6-6, the J gene TRBJ2-5, with D unclear. The V end lost 3 bases, the J end lost 2 bases, and 7 bases lay between the germline ends. This CDR3 comprises 13 residues. Germline V gene data show CDR1 as MNHNY and CDR2 as SVGAGI (reference sequence). CDR3 loop: CASSYLSQETQYF. The CDR3 nucleotides are TGTGCCAGCAGTTATCTGAGTCAAGAGACCCAGTACTTC.

The chain employs TRBV7-9 and TRBJ2-5; TRBD1 aligns across 7 bases. Losses at the gene ends were 1 base for V and 2 bases for J; bases not matched to a gene: 4. The CDR3 runs to 15 residues. CDR1 SEHNR and CDR2 FQNEAQ come from the germline V gene (reference sequence). DNA of the CDR3: TGTGCCAGCAGCTTAGGAGACAGGGATCAAGAGACCCAGTACTTC. It is translated as CASSLGDRDQETQYF.